This T cell receptor (beta chain) was found in a study of Graves' ophthalmopathy and Graves' hyperthyroidism. PBMCs were isolated from an approximately 10 ml sample of fresh peripheral blood. The ends were cut back, 1 base at V and 7 bases at J, with 13 bases in the middle. This CDR3 spans 14 amino acids. Germline values: CDR1 SGHAT, CDR2 FQNNGV. The authors amplified TCR beta CDR3 regions from RNA transcripts. Second-round multiplex PCR came after first-round RT-PCR with HTBI primers. TCRdb passed the multiplex PCR reads through MiXCR, listing each CDR3 protein once. This sample yields approximately 150,000 distinct CDR3 sequences, of which 35% to 45% are seen a single time; 8% to 9% belongs to the top ten.

The clonotype originates from a man younger than 45 with Graves' ophthalmopathy. The specimen sequenced was peripheral blood. The gene calls are TRBV11-2 and TRBJ2-5; weak D call: TRBD2 (5 bases). The CDR3 is CASSLVGGLGTQYF. The CDR3 DNA is TGTGCCAGCAGCTTAGTTGGCGGACTCGGGACCCAGTACTTC.